One and the same sample provided the 5 T cell receptor beta chains below, sequenced in a study of blood T cell repertoires in COVID-19. Data came from immunoSEQ multiplex PCR; TCRdb stores just in-frame clones and leaves some out. The sample holds around 110,000 clones, 90% seen once. Sequencing was done on a sample of peripheral blood. The receptors derive from a human donor with active COVID-19. The donor label of this sample is uncertain.

This rearrangement joins TRBV2 to TRBJ1-1, with 8 bases aligning to TRBD1. Per germline, CDR1 SNHLY and CDR2 FYNNEI. Unmatched junction bases numbered 6, after V lost 6 bases and J lost 3 bases. The CDR3 extends over 14 amino acids. The CDR3 is CASSRQGRDTEAFF. The CDR3 region has the DNA TGTGCCAGCAGCCGACAGGGGAGGGACACTGAAGCTTTCTTT.

The rearrangement links TRBV7-6 to TRBJ2-1; a weak D match, TRBD1 (7 bases). The V gene lost 5 bases and the J gene lost 9 bases, with 20 bases spanning the gap. Germline V gene lookup returns CDR1 SGHVS and CDR2 FNYEAQ. CDR3 length: 15 residues. The CDR3 DNA reads TGTGCCAGCAGCCTATTTCAGGGGGGCACATCTGAGCAGTTCTTC. It codes for CASSLFQGGTSEQFF.

The V gene is TRBV2, the J gene TRBJ2-5, with D maybe TRBD1 (6 bases). The CDR3 consists of 15 residues. V was pared by 5 bases and J by 4 bases, with 17 bases between. The V gene's germline CDR1 is SNHLY and CDR2 FYNNEI. CDR3 sequence (DNA): TGTGCCAGCAGTCCCCCTGGTGGCAGGGGAGAGACCCAGTACTTC. It is translated as CASSPPGGRGETQYF. Supplemented by reference TRBV2 and TRBJ2-5, the full variable domain reads EPEVTQTPSHQVTQMGQEVILRCVPISNHLYFYWYRQILGQKVEFLVSFYNNEISEKSEIFDDQFSVERPDGSNFTLKIRSTKLEDSAMYFCASSPPGGRGETQYFGPGTRLLVL.

This clone was observed a single time. The chain couples TRBV4-3 to TRBJ2-4, with TRBD2 as a possible D gene (7 bases). Germline CDR1 and CDR2: LGHNA and YSLEER. V lost 3 bases, J lost 11 bases, and 23 bases lay in between. The CDR3 covers 16 residues. DNA for the CDR3: TGCGCCAGCAGCCACCTGGGGGGGGCTGCGGCGGGTGTTCAGTACTTC. Its translation: CASSHLGGAAAGVQYF.

J is TRBJ2-5 and V is TRBV10-1; TRBD1 matches 7 bases. CDR3 length equals 14 residues. Germline-derived CDR1 and CDR2 are WNHNN and SYGVQD (reference sequence). Losses at the gene ends were 2 bases for V and 3 bases for J; bases not matched to a gene: 3. The CDR3 loop is CASSEDRVKETQYF. DNA of the CDR3: TGCGCCAGCAGTGAGGACAGGGTGAAAGAGACCCAGTACTTC.